The 21 T cell receptor beta chains given below trace back to one sample, sequenced in a study of T-cell memory formation after mild COVID-19. TCRdb reprocessed the 5' RACE reads with MiXCR, giving one entry per CDR3 protein. The sample records about 620,000 distinct CDR3 sequences, more than 15% being singletons. The sample consisted of PBMCs or a T cell subset sorted from them (not recorded which). Receptors originate from an adult woman who had mild COVID-19 (a few samples of this study predate the infection). Cell type and time point are not known.

This clonotype has more than one count but fewer than ten. CDR3 bases: TGTGCCAGCAGCTTAGATCGAGGCCCCGCAGATACGCAGTATTTT. It is translated as CASSLDRGPADTQYF. This chain uses TRBV11-2 with TRBJ2-3; D gene ambiguous. Germline lookup yields CDR1 SGHAT and CDR2 FQNNGV. Trimming left V 0 bases short and J 4 bases short, with 11 bases between. The CDR3 is 15 amino acids.

This chain links TRBV4-3 with TRBJ2-5; 9 bases agree with TRBD2. Germline V gives CDR1 LGHNA, CDR2 YSLEER. The CDR3 sequence is 16 residues long. Trimming at V came to 0 bases and at J to 6 bases, leaving 8 bases not matched to a gene. CDR3 nucleotide sequence: TGCGCCAGCAGCCAAGACTCGCGGGAGGGCCGGAAGACCCAGTACTTC. This translates into CASSQDSREGRKTQYF.

This clonotype was counted many times. The chain carries TRBV7-2 and TRBJ2-1; D might be TRBD1 or TRBD2, each matching 5 bases. Germline CDR1 reads SGHTA; CDR2 reads FQGNSA. With 1 base removed from V and 0 bases from J, the gap between germline ends came to 16 bases. The CDR3 is 18 residues long. The CDR3 reads CASSLDGTLGVSYNEQFF. The DNA for the CDR3 is TGTGCCAGCAGCTTAGACGGGACGCTAGGGGTCTCCTACAATGAGCAGTTCTTC.

The chain recombines TRBV20-1 with TRBJ1-6, with 7 bases lining up with TRBD1. V shed 0 bases, J shed 7 bases, and the junction held 6 bases outside the gene matches. The CDR3 sequence is 15 residues long. The germline gives CDR1 DFQATT, CDR2 SNEGSKA (reference sequence). The CDR3: CSARDRTGVNSPLHF. The CDR3 DNA follows: TGCAGTGCTAGAGACCGGACAGGCGTAAATTCACCCCTCCACTTT.

This clonotype was detected only once. CDR3 in amino acids: CASSLGGYPQPQHF. The CDR3, as DNA: TGTGCCAGCAGCTTAGGGGGTTATCCTCAGCCCCAGCATTTT. The gene calls are TRBV7-2 and TRBJ1-5; D is undetermined. There are 14 residues in the CDR3. V was trimmed by 1 base and J by 6 bases, leaving 10 bases between them. Germline V gene data show CDR1 as SGHTA and CDR2 as FQGNSA.

The CDR3 sequence: CASSFHGLAGDNEQFF. CDR3 bases: TGTGCCAGCAGTTTCCATGGACTAGCGGGGGACAATGAGCAGTTCTTC. The rearrangement links TRBV6-2 or TRBV6-3 to TRBJ2-1, with 13 bases identical to TRBD2. The CDR3 has 16 amino acids. Germline assignment: CDR1 MNHEY and CDR2 SVGEGT. V shed 4 bases, J shed 5 bases, and the junction held 5 bases outside the gene matches.

This clonotype was recorded a few times. The chain carries TRBV5-1 and TRBJ2-7; D remains ambiguous. The germline V gene encodes CDR1 SGHRS and CDR2 YFSETQ. The V end lost 0 bases, the J end lost 1 base, and 17 bases lay between the germline ends. This CDR3 is built from 17 residues. CDR3 region: CASSLAPRQERSYEQYF. The CDR3 DNA reads TGCGCCAGCAGCTTGGCTCCCCGGCAGGAAAGATCCTACGAGCAGTACTTC. The full variable domain, rest sourced from reference TRBV5-1 and TRBJ2-7, is KAGVTQTPRYLIKTRGQQVTLSCSPISGHRSVSWYQQTPGQGLQFLFEYFSETQRNKGNFPGRFSGRQFSNSRSEMNVSTLELGDSALYLCASSLAPRQERSYEQYFGPGTRLTVT.

V is TRBV11-2 and J is TRBJ2-7; 10 nucleotides align to TRBD1. The V gene's germline CDR1 is SGHAT and CDR2 FQNNGV. The CDR3 consists of 17 residues. The trim removed 1 base at V and 3 bases at J, leaving 9 bases unmatched. CDR3 sequence reads: CASSLGHWGTGVYEQYF. The CDR3 coding sequence is TGTGCCAGCAGCTTAGGCCACTGGGGGACAGGGGTCTACGAGCAGTACTTC.

The gene calls are TRBV10-3 and TRBJ2-7, with TRBD1 identical over 9 bases. V dropped 6 bases and J dropped 1; count of bases not matched to a gene: 4. CDR1 ENHRY and CDR2 SYGVKD come from the germline V gene. The CDR3 loop spans 14 amino acids. CDR3 loop: CAIRGDRESYEQYF. The CDR3 DNA sequence: TGTGCCATCAGGGGGGACAGGGAATCCTACGAGCAGTACTTC.

CDR3 residues: CASSPRAEKPEDTQYF. CDR3 DNA sequence: TGTGCCAGCAGCCCGCGGGCGGAAAAACCCGAGGATACGCAGTATTTT. This sequence joins TRBV7-6 and TRBJ2-3, with D possibly matching TRBD2 (5 bases). The V and J ends lost 5 bases and 6 bases respectively, with 21 bases between them. CDR1 and CDR2 (germline): SGHVS, FNYEAQ. The CDR3 consists of 16 residues.

The J gene is TRBJ1-6, the V gene TRBV3-1; no firm D call. This CDR3 contains 16 residues. V lost 6 bases and J lost 6, with 18 bases in between. Germline CDR1 reads LGHDT; CDR2 reads YNNKEL (reference sequence). CDR3 sequence (DNA): TGTGCCAGCAGTCGCAAGTTTCTTGGAGGTAATTCACCCCTCCACTTT. Translated, it gives CASSRKFLGGNSPLHF.

This clonotype was found a few times. V and J are TRBV20-1 and TRBJ2-3; 7 bases are shared with TRBD2. The trim removed 3 bases at V and 2 bases at J, leaving 5 bases unmatched. The V gene's germline CDR1 is DFQATT and CDR2 SNEGSKA (reference sequence). CDR3 length equals 14 residues. The CDR3 reads CSASRLAATDTQYF. The CDR3 region has the DNA TGCAGTGCTAGTAGGCTAGCGGCCACAGATACGCAGTATTTT.

The sample holds a few counts of this clonotype. The rearrangement uses TRBV12-3 or TRBV12-4 and TRBJ2-7; D uncertain. Trimming cost V 3 bases and J 0 bases, with 18 bases left between them. This CDR3 contains 17 residues. The CDR3 DNA sequence: TGTGCCAGCAGTTTCAATCGGGTAGGGATGAGCTCCTACGAGCAGTACTTC. Translating gives CASSFNRVGMSSYEQYF.

Only a few counts were recorded for this clonotype. This chain connects TRBV5-6 to TRBJ2-2; tentative D call: TRBD2 (5 bases). The CDR3 extends over 15 amino acids. The V end was cut by 6 bases, the J end by 5 bases, with 17 bases between. Germline V gene sequence: CDR1 SGHDT, CDR2 YYEEEE. The CDR3 DNA sequence: TGTGCCAGCACCGTGGTTCACACGGGGACCGGGGAGCTGTTTTTT. Translating it yields CASTVVHTGTGELFF.

V usage is TRBV7-9 and J usage is TRBJ2-3; 12 positions agree with TRBD1. CDR3 size: 19 residues. The V gene end was trimmed by 5 bases and the J gene end by 8 bases; junction bases not matched to a gene: 20. Germline values: CDR1 SEHNR, CDR2 FQNEAQ (reference sequence). The CDR3 sequence is CASSAPGTGGLVRPSTQYF. DNA for the CDR3: TGTGCCAGCAGCGCGCCGGGGACAGGGGGCTTGGTTCGGCCCAGTACGCAGTATTTT.

This chain joins TRBV29-1 and TRBJ1-1; perhaps TRBD1 as D (6 bases). Trimming stripped 0 bases from V and 5 bases from J, with 10 bases between. Germline-derived CDR1 and CDR2 are SQVTM and ANQGSEA. The CDR3 spans 13 residues. CDR3 sequence (DNA): TGCAGCGTTGAAGAACGGGGGCGGACTGAAGCTTTCTTT. As protein: CSVEERGRTEAFF. The full variable domain, its missing parts supplied by reference TRBV29-1 and TRBJ1-1, is SAVISQKPSRDICQRGTSLTIQCQVDSQVTMMFWYRQQPGQSLTLIATANQGSEATYESGFVIDKFPISRPNLTFSTLTVSNMSPEDSSIYLCSVEERGRTEAFFGQGTRLTVV.

The chain links TRBV7-8 to TRBJ2-7; no clear D gene. V dropped 0 bases and J dropped 0 bases, with 6 bases sitting between them. Germline CDR1 SGHVS, CDR2 FQNEAQ. This CDR3 is built from 14 residues. CDR3 in DNA: TGTGCCAGCAGCTTAGCAGGCTACTCCTACGAGCAGTACTTC. Protein product: CASSLAGYSYEQYF.

The chain has TRBV29-1 and TRBJ2-7; D is uncertain. Germline V gene data show CDR1 as SQVTM and CDR2 as ANQGSEA. Trimming removed 3 bases at V and 0 bases at J, with 6 bases between. The CDR3 spans 12 residues. CDR3 region: CSVEDDSYEQYF. The CDR3, as DNA: TGCAGCGTTGAGGACGACTCCTACGAGCAGTACTTC.

The J gene is TRBJ1-2, the V gene TRBV21-1. TRBV21-1 is noted as a pseudogene. The CDR3 is made up of 14 amino acids. For the CDR3, the DNA is TGTGCCAGCAGCAAGGAGGGCAGACCCTATGGCTACACCTTC. Translation: CASSKEGRPYGYTF.

This clonotype turned up a few times. The CDR3 bases are TGTGCCAGCAGCTTTGGGCAGGGGGCGACCGGGGAGCTGTTTTTT. Translation: CASSFGQGATGELFF. The chain couples TRBV7-3 to TRBJ2-2; 8 nucleotides align to TRBD1. Germline loops: CDR1 SGHTA, CDR2 FQGTGA. The trim removed 3 bases at V and 5 bases at J, leaving 5 bases unmatched. This CDR3 comprises 15 residues.

V usage is TRBV11-2 and J usage is TRBJ2-7; D is uncertain. The CDR3 runs to 11 residues. V gave up 5 bases and J gave up 3 bases, with 5 bases separating them. The germline CDR1 and CDR2 sequences are SGHAT and FQNNGV. The CDR3 nucleotides read TGTGCCAGCAGCGCTATCTACGAGCAGTACTTC. Protein: CASSAIYEQYF.